Each of the 7 T cell receptor beta chains below was sequenced from the same sample in a study of metastatic and nonmetastatic thyroid tumors. No treatment had been given to any patient before thyroid surgery. TCRdb reprocessed the PCR reads using MiXCR. Here the sample spans fewer than 40,000 clones, 20% to 25% being singletons. The sequenced material came from blood. The receptors were sampled from a female donor with papillary thyroid cancer or a benign thyroid nodule (not recorded which). Some clones in this sample may be carry-over from other donors' samples.

This clone came up many times. Other DNA sequences from this sample encode an identical CDR3 as well. The rearrangement links TRBV28 to TRBJ2-3; 9 bases are shared with TRBD2. The germline CDR1 and CDR2 sequences are MDHEN and SYDVKM. The V and J ends lost 3 bases and 4 bases, in that order; junction bases with no gene match: 20. The CDR3 totals 20 residues. The CDR3 spells CASSLGSGGHSGSGADTQYF. CDR3 DNA: TGTGCCAGCAGTTTGGGATCGGGCGGTCATAGCGGGAGTGGGGCAGATACGCAGTATTTT.

This clone was found many times. V and J are TRBV10-2 and TRBJ2-1; 16 nucleotides match TRBD2. The J segment lost 3 bases and the V segment lost 4 bases, leaving 6 bases of the junction unmatched. The CDR3 is 18 residues long. Germline V gene data show CDR1 as WSHSY and CDR2 as SAAADI. The CDR3 sequence: CASSGGTSGRALYNEQFF. CDR3 DNA: TGCGCCAGCAGTGGGGGGACTAGCGGGAGGGCCCTCTACAATGAGCAGTTCTTC.

This clone was detected many times. J is TRBJ1-4 and V is TRBV3-1; 7 bases fit TRBD1. J gave up 7 bases and V 4 bases, and 9 bases lay outside the gene matches. This CDR3 has 15 amino acids. Germline V CDR1 and CDR2: LGHDT, YNNKEL (reference sequence). The CDR3 nucleotides are TGTGCCAGCAGCCGGGAGGGGGCGGGAGGTGAAAAACTGTTTTTT. Its translation is CASSREGAGGEKLFF.

The rearrangement joins TRBV30 to TRBJ2-7, with 8 bases that match TRBD2. The V gene's germline CDR1 is GTSNPN and CDR2 SVGIG (reference sequence). The CDR3 runs 13 residues. Trimming at V came to 2 bases and at J to 3 bases, leaving 3 bases not matched to a gene. CDR3 DNA: TGTGCCTGGAGTAGCGGGAGAGGCTACGAGCAGTACTTC. This encodes CAWSSGRGYEQYF.

This clone was detected ten times or more. The chain joins TRBV7-2 to TRBJ2-1; D gene uncertain. CDR1 and CDR2 (germline): SGHTA, FQGNSA. V was pared by 5 bases and J by 9 bases, with 11 bases between. This CDR3 has 12 residues. The CDR3 DNA is TGTGCCAGCAGCAGTCAGAGGAGTGAGCAGTTCTTC. Translated: CASSSQRSEQFF.

This clone was seen at least ten times. The gene calls are TRBV7-2 and TRBJ2-3; tentatively, D is TRBD2 (6 bases). The CDR3 extends over 12 amino acids. Germline V gives CDR1 SGHTA, CDR2 FQGNSA. The ends were cut back, 7 bases at V and 5 bases at J, with 10 bases in the middle. The CDR3 DNA follows: TGTGCCAGCACTACCGGGAGAGATACGCAGTATTTT. This codes for CASTTGRDTQYF.

This clone turned up a few times. A junction end diverges from the germline sequence, so it may reflect a read error. This sequence joins TRBV28 and TRBJ2-7; D gene ambiguous. The CDR3 is 12 residues long. The V gene's germline CDR1 is MDHEN and CDR2 SYDVKM. Written as DNA, the CDR3 is TGTGCCAGCAGTTTCCTATCCTACGAGCAGTGCTTC. Encoded protein: CASSFLSYEQCF.